The rows below give T cell receptor beta chains drawn from one sample of a study of blood T cell repertoires in COVID-19. Some clones are missing from TCRdb's copy, which holds only in-frame ones; the method was immunoSEQ multiplex PCR. The table lists some 240,000 clones, roughly 89% of them singletons. Sequenced sample: peripheral blood. The receptors here all came from a woman aged 40-49 years who had recovered from COVID-19. The CDR3 runs from the conserved cysteine through the conserved F or W. Each record gives: clone size, J gene, CDR3 length, V gene, CDR3 protein. The listing skips clone size in some rows; elsewhere it reads once, few, many or a size class.

>-|TRBJ1-1|15|TRBV6-2/TRBV6-3
CASSFTWTGGFEAFF
>-|TRBJ2-6|18|TRBV4-1
CASSQDPGQISGANVLTF
>-|TRBJ1-5|14|TRBV19
CASSTTAGTQPQHF
>-|TRBJ2-3|16|TRBV10-1
CASSESFWGGADTQYF
>-|TRBJ1-5|14|TRBV19
CASTPDRGNQPQHF
>-|TRBJ2-4|13|TRBV6-5
CASTPTGEFIQYF
>-|TRBJ1-1|14|TRBV5-1
CASSWGPTGEEAFF
>-|TRBJ2-1|15|TRBV7-9
CASSLVWREYNEQFF
>-|TRBJ1-5|14|TRBV30
CAWSVRGGGQPQHF
>once|TRBJ1-1|14|TRBV7-2
CASSRDRGSPEAFF
>-|TRBJ2-2|16|TRBV11-2
CASKLLGGLNTGELFF
>-|TRBJ1-2|14|TRBV29-1
CSVEEGSSPYGYTF
>-|TRBJ1-2|14|TRBV29-1
CSVESTGGFNGYTF
>-|TRBJ2-2|17|TRBV5-1
CASSSSGTGAGTGELFF
>-|TRBJ1-4|14|TRBV7-9
CASSHTGEREKLFF
>once|TRBJ1-1|13|TRBV14
CASSSQIYTEAFF
>-|TRBJ1-5|14|TRBV19
CASTDRGGNQPQHF
>once|TRBJ1-2|13|TRBV19
CASSDRAYYGYTF
>-|TRBJ1-6|12|TRBV6-6
CASSSPDSPLHF
>-|TRBJ1-1|17|TRBV27
CASRPLGGVGLDTEAFF
>-|TRBJ2-7|13|TRBV5-6
CASSLDRGNEQYF
>-|TRBJ1-5|15|TRBV6-5
CASSYRAGNNQPQHF